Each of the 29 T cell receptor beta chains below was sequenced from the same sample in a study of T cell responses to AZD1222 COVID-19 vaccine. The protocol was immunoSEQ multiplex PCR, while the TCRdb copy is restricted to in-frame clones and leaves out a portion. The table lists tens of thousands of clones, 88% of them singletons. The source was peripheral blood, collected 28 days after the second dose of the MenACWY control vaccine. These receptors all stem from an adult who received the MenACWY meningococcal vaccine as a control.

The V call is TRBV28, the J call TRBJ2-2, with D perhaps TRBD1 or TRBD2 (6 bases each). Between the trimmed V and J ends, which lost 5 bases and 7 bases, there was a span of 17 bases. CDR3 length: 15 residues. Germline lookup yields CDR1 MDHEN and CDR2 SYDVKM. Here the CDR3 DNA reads TGTGCCAGCAGTCCCGGGGGCGCCGGGGGCGGGGAGCTGTTTTTT. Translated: CASSPGGAGGGELFF.

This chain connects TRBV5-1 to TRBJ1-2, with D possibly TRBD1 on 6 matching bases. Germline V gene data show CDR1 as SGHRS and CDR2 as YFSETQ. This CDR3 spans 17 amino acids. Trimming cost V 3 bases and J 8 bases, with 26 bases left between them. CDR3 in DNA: TGCGCCAGCAGCTCATATCCTGAAGACAGGTACCCAAACGGCTACACCTTC. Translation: CASSSYPEDRYPNGYTF.

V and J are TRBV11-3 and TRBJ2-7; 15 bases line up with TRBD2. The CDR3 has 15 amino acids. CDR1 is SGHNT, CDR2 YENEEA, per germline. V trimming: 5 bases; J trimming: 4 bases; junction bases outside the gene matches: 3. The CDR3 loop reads CASSPGLAGGYEQYF. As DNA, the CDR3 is TGTGCCAGCAGCCCGGGACTAGCGGGAGGTTACGAGCAGTACTTC.

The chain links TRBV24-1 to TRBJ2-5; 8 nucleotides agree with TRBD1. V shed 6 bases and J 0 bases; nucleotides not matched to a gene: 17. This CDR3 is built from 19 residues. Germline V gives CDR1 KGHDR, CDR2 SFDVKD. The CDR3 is CATSSFGWAGGSDQETQYF. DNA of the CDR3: TGTGCCACCAGTTCCTTTGGTTGGGCAGGGGGCTCCGACCAAGAGACCCAGTACTTC.

The CDR3 spells CATNRQGAAEAFF. For the CDR3, the DNA is TGTGCCACTAATAGACAGGGGGCGGCTGAAGCTTTCTTT. The rearrangement joins TRBV10-3 to TRBJ1-1; 10 bases fit TRBD1. Germline trimming cut 10 bases from V and 6 bases from J; bases unmatched to any gene: 8. This CDR3 spans 13 amino acids. Germline V gene data show CDR1 as ENHRY and CDR2 as SYGVKD.

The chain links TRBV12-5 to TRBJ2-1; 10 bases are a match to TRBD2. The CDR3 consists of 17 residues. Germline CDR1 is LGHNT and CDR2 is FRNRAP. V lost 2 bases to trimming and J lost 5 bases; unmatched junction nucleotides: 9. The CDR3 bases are TGTGCTAGTGGTTTGTCCCGCTTACTAGCGGGAAACAATGAGCAGTTCTTC. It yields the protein CASGLSRLLAGNNEQFF.

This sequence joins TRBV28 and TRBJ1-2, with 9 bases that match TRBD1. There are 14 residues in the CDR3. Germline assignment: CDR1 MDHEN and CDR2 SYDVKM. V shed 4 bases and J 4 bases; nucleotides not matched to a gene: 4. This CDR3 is CASSWPGQGYGYTF. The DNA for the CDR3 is TGTGCCAGCAGTTGGCCGGGACAGGGCTATGGCTACACCTTC.

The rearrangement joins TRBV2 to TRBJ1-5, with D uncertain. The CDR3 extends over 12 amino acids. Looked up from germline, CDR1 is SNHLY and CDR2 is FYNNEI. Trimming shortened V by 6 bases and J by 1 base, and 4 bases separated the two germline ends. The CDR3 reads CASRRSNQPQHF. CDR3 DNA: TGTGCCAGCAGGCGGAGCAATCAGCCCCAGCATTTT. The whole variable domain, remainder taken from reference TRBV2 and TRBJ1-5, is EPEVTQTPSHQVTQMGQEVILRCVPISNHLYFYWYRQILGQKVEFLVSFYNNEISEKSEIFDDQFSVERPDGSNFTLKIRSTKLEDSAMYFCASRRSNQPQHFGDGTRLSIL.

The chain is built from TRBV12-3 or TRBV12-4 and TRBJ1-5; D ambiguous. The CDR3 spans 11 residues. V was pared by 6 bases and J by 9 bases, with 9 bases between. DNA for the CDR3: TGTGCCAGCAGCGAGCGGGGGCCCCAGCATTTT. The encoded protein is CASSERGPQHF.

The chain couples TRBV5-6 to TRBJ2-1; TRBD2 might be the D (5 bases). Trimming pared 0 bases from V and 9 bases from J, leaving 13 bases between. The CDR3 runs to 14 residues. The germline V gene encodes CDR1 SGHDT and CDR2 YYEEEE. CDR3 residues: CASSLAVVGAEQFF. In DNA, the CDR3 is TGTGCCAGCAGCTTGGCCGTGGTGGGAGCTGAGCAGTTCTTC.

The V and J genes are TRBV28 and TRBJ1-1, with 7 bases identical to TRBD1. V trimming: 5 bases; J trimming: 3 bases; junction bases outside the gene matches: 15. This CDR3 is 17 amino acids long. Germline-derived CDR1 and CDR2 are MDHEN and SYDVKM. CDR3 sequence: CASSPWGGLGTDTEAFF. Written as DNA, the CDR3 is TGTGCCAGCAGTCCCTGGGGGGGATTGGGGACAGACACTGAAGCTTTCTTT. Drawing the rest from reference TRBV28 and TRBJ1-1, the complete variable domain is DVKVTQSSRYLVKRTGEKVFLECVQDMDHENMFWYRQDPGLGLRLIYFSYDVKMKEKGDIPEGYSVSREKKERFSLILESASTNQTSMYLCASSPWGGLGTDTEAFFGQGTRLTVV.

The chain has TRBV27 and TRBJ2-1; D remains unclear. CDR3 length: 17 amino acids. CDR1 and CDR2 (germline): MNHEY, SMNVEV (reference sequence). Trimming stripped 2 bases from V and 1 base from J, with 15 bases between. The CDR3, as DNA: TGTGCCAGCAGTTTAGGATGGGGTTTTGGGTCCTACAATGAGCAGTTCTTC. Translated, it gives CASSLGWGFGSYNEQFF.

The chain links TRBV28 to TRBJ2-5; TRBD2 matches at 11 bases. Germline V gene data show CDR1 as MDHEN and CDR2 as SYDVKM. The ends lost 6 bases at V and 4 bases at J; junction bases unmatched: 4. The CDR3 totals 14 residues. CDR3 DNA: TGTGCCAGCAGGTCCCTAGCGGGAGGAGAGACCCAGTACTTC. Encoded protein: CASRSLAGGETQYF.

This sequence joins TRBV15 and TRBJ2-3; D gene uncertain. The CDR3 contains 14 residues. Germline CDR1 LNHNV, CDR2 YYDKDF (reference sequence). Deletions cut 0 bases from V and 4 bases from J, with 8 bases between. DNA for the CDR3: TGTGCCACCAGCAGAGATTTGGGGTCAGATACGCAGTATTTT. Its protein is CATSRDLGSDTQYF.

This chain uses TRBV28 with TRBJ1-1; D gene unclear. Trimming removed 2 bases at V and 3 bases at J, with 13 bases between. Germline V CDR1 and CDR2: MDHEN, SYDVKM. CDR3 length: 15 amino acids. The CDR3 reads CASSLLAERDTEAFF. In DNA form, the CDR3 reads TGTGCCAGCAGTTTACTAGCAGAGAGAGACACTGAAGCTTTCTTT.

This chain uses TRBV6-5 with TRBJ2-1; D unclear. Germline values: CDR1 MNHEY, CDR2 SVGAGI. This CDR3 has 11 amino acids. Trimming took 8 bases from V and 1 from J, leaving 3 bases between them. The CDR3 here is CASGSYNEQFF. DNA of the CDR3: TGTGCCAGCGGTTCCTACAATGAGCAGTTCTTC.

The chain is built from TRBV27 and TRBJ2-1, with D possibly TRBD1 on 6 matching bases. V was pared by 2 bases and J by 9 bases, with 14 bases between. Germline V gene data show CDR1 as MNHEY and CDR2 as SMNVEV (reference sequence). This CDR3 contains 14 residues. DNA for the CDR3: TGTGCCAGCAGTTTAGATACAGGGTTTAGTGAGCAGTTCTTC. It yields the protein CASSLDTGFSEQFF.

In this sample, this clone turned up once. CDR3 nucleotides: TGTGCCAGTTCAGCGAGGAACACCGGGGAGCTGTTTTTT. It specifies CASSARNTGELFF. The genes are TRBV19 and TRBJ2-2; D unresolved. In germline, CDR1 is LNHDA, CDR2 SQIVND (reference sequence). Trimming took off 8 bases at V and 1 base at J, with 8 bases between the two ends. There are 13 residues in the CDR3.

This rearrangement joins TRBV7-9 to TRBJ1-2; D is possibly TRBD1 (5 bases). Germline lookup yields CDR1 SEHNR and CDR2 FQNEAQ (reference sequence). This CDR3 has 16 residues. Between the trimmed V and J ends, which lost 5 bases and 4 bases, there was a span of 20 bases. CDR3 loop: CASSTSPGRGGYGYTF. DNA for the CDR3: TGTGCCAGCAGCACATCTCCAGGGAGGGGAGGCTATGGCTACACCTTC.

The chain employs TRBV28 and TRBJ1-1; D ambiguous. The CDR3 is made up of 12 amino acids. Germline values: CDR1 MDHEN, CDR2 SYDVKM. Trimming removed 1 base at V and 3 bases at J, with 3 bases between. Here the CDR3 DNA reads TGTGCCAGCAGTTTATTGTACACTGAAGCTTTCTTT. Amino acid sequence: CASSLLYTEAFF. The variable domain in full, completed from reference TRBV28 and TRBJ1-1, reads DVKVTQSSRYLVKRTGEKVFLECVQDMDHENMFWYRQDPGLGLRLIYFSYDVKMKEKGDIPEGYSVSREKKERFSLILESASTNQTSMYLCASSLLYTEAFFGQGTRLTVV.

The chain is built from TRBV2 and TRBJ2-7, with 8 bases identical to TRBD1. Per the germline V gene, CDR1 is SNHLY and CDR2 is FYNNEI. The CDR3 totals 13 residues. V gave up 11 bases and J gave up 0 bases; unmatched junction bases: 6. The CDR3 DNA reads TGTGCCTGCTCGGGACAGGTCTCCTACGAGCAGTACTTC. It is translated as CACSGQVSYEQYF.

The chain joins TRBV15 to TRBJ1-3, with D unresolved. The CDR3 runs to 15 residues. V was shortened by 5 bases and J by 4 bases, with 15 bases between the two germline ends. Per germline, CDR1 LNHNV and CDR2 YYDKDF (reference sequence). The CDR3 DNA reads TGTGCCACCAGCGTCGACGCAGCGTGGGGAAACACCATATATTTT. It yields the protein CATSVDAAWGNTIYF.

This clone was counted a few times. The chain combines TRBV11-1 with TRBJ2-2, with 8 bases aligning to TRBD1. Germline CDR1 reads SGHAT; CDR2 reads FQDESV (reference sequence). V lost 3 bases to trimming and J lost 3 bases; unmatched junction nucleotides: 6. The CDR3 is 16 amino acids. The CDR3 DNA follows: TGTGCCAGCAGCTTGCACAGGGGGTCCCACACCGGGGAGCTGTTTTTT. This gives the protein CASSLHRGSHTGELFF.

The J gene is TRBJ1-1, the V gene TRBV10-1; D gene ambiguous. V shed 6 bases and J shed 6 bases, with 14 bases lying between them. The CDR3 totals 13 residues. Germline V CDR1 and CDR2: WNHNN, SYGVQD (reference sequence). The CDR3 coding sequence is TGCGCCAGCAGCCTCACCCGAAGCGCTGAAGCTTTCTTT. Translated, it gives CASSLTRSAEAFF.

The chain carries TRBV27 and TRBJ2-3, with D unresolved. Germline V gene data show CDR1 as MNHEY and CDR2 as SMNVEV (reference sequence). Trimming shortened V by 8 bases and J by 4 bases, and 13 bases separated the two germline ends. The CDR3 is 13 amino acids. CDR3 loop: CASRVGLADTQYF. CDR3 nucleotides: TGTGCCAGCCGGGTGGGATTGGCAGATACGCAGTATTTT.

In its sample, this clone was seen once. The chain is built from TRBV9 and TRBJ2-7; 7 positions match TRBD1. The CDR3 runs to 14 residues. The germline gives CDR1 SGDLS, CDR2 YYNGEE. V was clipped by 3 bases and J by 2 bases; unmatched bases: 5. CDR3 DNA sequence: TGTGCCAGCAGCGCCGGGGACAGCCCCTACGAGCAGTACTTC. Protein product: CASSAGDSPYEQYF.

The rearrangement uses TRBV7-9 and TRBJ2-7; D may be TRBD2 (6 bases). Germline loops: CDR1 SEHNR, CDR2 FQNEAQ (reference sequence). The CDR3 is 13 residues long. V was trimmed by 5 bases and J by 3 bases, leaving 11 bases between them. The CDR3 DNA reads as TGTGCCAGCAGCAAGGGACTGGGCTACGAGCAGTACTTC. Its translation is CASSKGLGYEQYF. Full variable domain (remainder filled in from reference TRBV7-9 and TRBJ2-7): DTGVSQNPRHKITKRGQNVTFRCDPISEHNRLYWYRQTLGQGPEFLTYFQNEAQLEKSRLLSDRFSAERPKGSFSTLEIQRTEQGDSAMYLCASSKGLGYEQYFGPGTRLTVT.

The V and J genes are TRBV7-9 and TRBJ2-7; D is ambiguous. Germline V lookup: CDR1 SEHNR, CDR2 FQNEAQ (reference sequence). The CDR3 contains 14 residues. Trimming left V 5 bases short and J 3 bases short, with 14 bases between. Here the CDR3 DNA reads TGTGCCAGCAGCCCTGTGGGGATAAACTACGAGCAGTACTTC. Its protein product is CASSPVGINYEQYF. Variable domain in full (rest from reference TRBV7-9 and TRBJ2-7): DTGVSQNPRHKITKRGQNVTFRCDPISEHNRLYWYRQTLGQGPEFLTYFQNEAQLEKSRLLSDRFSAERPKGSFSTLEIQRTEQGDSAMYLCASSPVGINYEQYFGPGTRLTVT.

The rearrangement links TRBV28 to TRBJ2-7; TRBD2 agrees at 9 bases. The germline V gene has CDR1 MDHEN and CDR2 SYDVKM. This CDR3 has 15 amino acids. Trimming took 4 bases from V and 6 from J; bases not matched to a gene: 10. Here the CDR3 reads CASSSAGTSRFEQYF. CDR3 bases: TGTGCCAGCAGTTCTGCCGGGACTAGCCGCTTCGAGCAGTACTTC.